This T cell receptor (beta chain) emerged from a study of early T cells in non-severe SARS-CoV-2 infection. Study information: Chains were unpaired, as sequencing was done on bulk RNA from unsorted whole blood.

Each single cDNA molecule received a unique molecular identifier. From the 5' RACE reads, TCRdb called clonotypes with MiXCR, one entry per CDR3 protein. The data contain tens of thousands of distinct CDR3 sequences, over 10% of them singletons. Study outcomes and limitations: There was a bias toward anti-spike CD8 responses in VDJdb matching, which missed private and CD4 specificities.

V was clipped by 3 bases and J by 2 bases, with 8 bases between them. Germline CDR1 is SQVTM and CDR2 is ANQGSEA. The CDR3 totals 12 residues. This clonotype showed up just a few times. As yet, its antigen is unknown. The genes are TRBV29-1 and TRBJ2-7; no reliable D call. Sequencing input: whole blood. This receptor was identified in an adult who was a healthcare worker with PCR-confirmed SARS-CoV-2 infection or an uninfected control (not recorded which). CDR3 in DNA: TGCAGCGTTGAGGGTGAGGCCTACGAGCAGTACTTC. Translated: CSVEGEAYEQYF.